The present T cell receptor beta chain was sequenced within a study of monozygotic twins with inflammatory bowel disease. Study conclusions and caveats: No discrimination was achieved between different T cell subtypes. People with IBD had fewer clonotypes in common with others than healthy twins did, especially with disease activity.

This CDR3 spans 14 amino acids. Germline V CDR1 and CDR2: DFQATT, SNEGSKA (reference sequence). TCRdb re-called the 5' RACE reads and catalogs CDR3 proteins one per entry, DNA excluded. Recorded for this sample: approximately 150,000 distinct CDR3 sequences. In regard to this clonotype: The target antigen is unknown.

Donors gave 2.5 ml of blood apiece. Specimen: blood. This receptor was obtained from a human donor with ulcerative colitis or Crohn's disease, or a healthy co-twin of an affected twin (not recorded which). The V gene is TRBV20-1, the J gene TRBJ1-1; TCRdb lists TRBD1, though no DNA is available to test this call. CDR3 loop: CSAAGTGVNREAFF.